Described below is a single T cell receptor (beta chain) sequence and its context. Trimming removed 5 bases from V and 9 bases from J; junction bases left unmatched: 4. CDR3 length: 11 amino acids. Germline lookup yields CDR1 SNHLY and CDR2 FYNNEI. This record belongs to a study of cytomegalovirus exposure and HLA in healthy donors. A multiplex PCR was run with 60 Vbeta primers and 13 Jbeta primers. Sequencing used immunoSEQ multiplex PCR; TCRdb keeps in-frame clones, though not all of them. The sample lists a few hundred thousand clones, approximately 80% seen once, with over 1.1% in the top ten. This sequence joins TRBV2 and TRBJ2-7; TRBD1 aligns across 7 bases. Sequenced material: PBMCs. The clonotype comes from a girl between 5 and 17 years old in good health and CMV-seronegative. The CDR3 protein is CASSRDSLQYF. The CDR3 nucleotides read TGTGCCAGCAGTCGGGACAGTTTGCAGTACTTC.